A single sample gave rise to the 32 T cell receptor beta chains below, sequenced in a study of blood T cell repertoires in COVID-19. Measured with immunoSEQ multiplex PCR; TCRdb has only the in-frame clones, and not every one. Of tens of thousands of clones detected, 91% appear once; the ten largest clones hold roughly 8.6%. Input material: peripheral blood. Receptors were obtained from a human donor in a cohort sampled during active COVID-19.

This rearrangement joins TRBV2 to TRBJ2-1; a weak D match, TRBD2 (5 bases). The CDR3 spans 15 residues. Between the trimmed V and J ends, which lost 7 bases and 0 bases, there was a span of 13 bases. Germline V gene data show CDR1 as SNHLY and CDR2 as FYNNEI. The CDR3 sequence: CASKRSHSSYNEQFF. The CDR3, as DNA: TGTGCCAGCAAGCGGTCACACAGCTCCTACAATGAGCAGTTCTTC.

This sequence joins TRBV30 and TRBJ1-1; TRBD1 aligns across 8 bases. Trimming removed 4 bases from V and 0 bases from J; junction bases left unmatched: 4. This CDR3 has 14 amino acids. CDR1 and CDR2 (germline): GTSNPN, SVGIG (reference sequence). CDR3 bases: TGTGCCTGGAACAGGGGGGGGGTGAACACTGAAGCTTTCTTT. This codes for CAWNRGGVNTEAFF.

The V and J genes are TRBV11-3 and TRBJ2-3, with no clear D. Germline V CDR1 and CDR2: SGHNT, YENEEA. This CDR3 is 14 amino acids long. Trimming shortened V by 5 bases and J by 0 bases, and 9 bases separated the two germline ends. CDR3 nucleotides: TGTGCCAGCAGCCCAATGGCTAGCACAGATACGCAGTATTTT. Protein product: CASSPMASTDTQYF.

This clone was found once. This sequence joins TRBV18 and TRBJ2-7; TRBD2 matches at 7 bases. The length of the CDR3 is 17 residues. Germline assignment: CDR1 KGHSH and CDR2 LQKENI. The V gene end was trimmed by 3 bases and the J gene end by 4 bases; junction bases not matched to a gene: 15. The CDR3 loop reads CASSPTVAGGTRYEQYF. The CDR3 region has the DNA TGTGCCAGCTCACCCACCGTAGCGGGTGGAACGAGATACGAGCAGTACTTC. The full variable domain, rest sourced from reference TRBV18 and TRBJ2-7, is NAGVMQNPRHLVRRRGQEARLRCSPMKGHSHVYWYRQLPEEGLKFMVYLQKENIIDESGMPKERFSAEFPKEGPSILRIQQVVRGDSAAYFCASSPTVAGGTRYEQYFGPGTRLTVT.

The rearrangement uses TRBV11-3 and TRBJ2-1; 14 bases match TRBD2. CDR3 length: 19 residues. Germline V lookup: CDR1 SGHNT, CDR2 YENEEA. Trimming cost V 1 base and J 9 bases; bases outside gene matches: 14. The CDR3 region is CASSLVVGSGLAGGSEQFF. In DNA, the CDR3 is TGTGCCAGCAGCTTAGTAGTGGGGTCCGGACTAGCGGGAGGTAGTGAGCAGTTCTTC.

A remark on this clone: Given a much more abundant clone one base away, this may be a read error. The V call is TRBV11-3, the J call TRBJ2-1; 9 bases match TRBD2. Per germline, CDR1 SGHNT and CDR2 YENEEA. The CDR3 consists of 14 residues. J gave up 9 bases and V 6 bases, and 9 bases lay outside the gene matches. The DNA for the CDR3 is TGTGCCAGCAGAAACCCGACTAGCGGACTTGAGCAGTTCTTC. Residues: CASRNPTSGLEQFF.

The V gene is TRBV19, the J gene TRBJ1-1, with unresolved D. The CDR3 spans 13 residues. Germline CDR1 and CDR2: LNHDA and SQIVND (reference sequence). V shed 3 bases and J shed 1 base, with 6 bases lying between them. CDR3 sequence (DNA): TGTGCCAGTAGTATCAGTCCGAACACTGAAGCTTTCTTT. This translates into CASSISPNTEAFF.

By its share, this clone is medium-sized. The chain links TRBV19 to TRBJ2-3; D might be TRBD1 (5 bases). The CDR3 is 16 residues long. The germline gives CDR1 LNHDA, CDR2 SQIVND (reference sequence). V was shortened by 2 bases and J by 6 bases, with 18 bases between the two germline ends. CDR3 in amino acids: CASSIFQGTFSDTQYF. Here the CDR3 DNA reads TGTGCCAGTAGTATATTTCAGGGTACCTTTTCTGATACGCAGTATTTT.

The chain links TRBV5-1 to TRBJ2-3; D is unclear. The CDR3 loop spans 13 amino acids. V was clipped by 4 bases and J by 0 bases, with 6 bases between them. Germline V gene sequence: CDR1 SGHRS, CDR2 YFSETQ. CDR3 protein: CASSTTSTDTQYF. The CDR3 bases are TGCGCCAGCAGCACGACTAGCACAGATACGCAGTATTTT. Filled out from reference TRBV5-1 and TRBJ2-3, the complete variable domain reads KAGVTQTPRYLIKTRGQQVTLSCSPISGHRSVSWYQQTPGQGLQFLFEYFSETQRNKGNFPGRFSGRQFSNSRSEMNVSTLELGDSALYLCASSTTSTDTQYFGPGTRLTVL.

The rearrangement uses TRBV19 and TRBJ2-7, with unresolved D. The CDR3 has 13 amino acids. Germline V lookup: CDR1 LNHDA, CDR2 SQIVND (reference sequence). V was shortened by 0 bases and J by 2 bases, with 5 bases between the two germline ends. The CDR3 loop is CASSIEAPYEQYF. CDR3 DNA: TGTGCCAGTAGTATAGAGGCACCCTACGAGCAGTACTTC.

The chain has TRBV21-1 and TRBJ1-3; TRBD1 is taken as the D call from the table, unchecked against the DNA. TRBV21-1 is a pseudogene segment. This CDR3 comprises 16 residues. The CDR3 sequence: CASSKRQVNSGNTIYF. The CDR3 coding sequence is TGTGCCAGCAGCAAGAGACAGGTGAACTCTGGAAACACCATATATTTT.

Of note for this clone: An end of the junction differs from the germline gene, which may be a read error. The chain has TRBV5-1 and TRBJ1-2, with 9 nucleotides matching TRBD1. CDR3 length: 14 residues. Germline V gene data show CDR1 as SGHRS and CDR2 as YFSETQ. The CDR3: CASRLGTGTYGYTF. CDR3 DNA sequence: TGCGCCAGCAGATTGGGGACAGGGACCTATGGCTACACCTTC.

The chain combines TRBV30 with TRBJ1-2; possible D gene TRBD1, 5 bases. CDR1 and CDR2 from the germline V gene are GTSNPN and SVGIG (reference sequence). The CDR3 has 17 amino acids. Trimming pared 0 bases from V and 8 bases from J, leaving 25 bases between. This CDR3 reads CAWSVNTGRGLRRGYTF. CDR3 bases: TGTGCCTGGAGTGTAAATACGGGGAGGGGACTCCGGAGGGGCTACACCTTC.

This clone was recorded once. The V gene is TRBV7-9, the J gene TRBJ2-3; D gene ambiguous. V was clipped by 4 bases and J by 4 bases, with 6 bases between them. Germline loops: CDR1 SEHNR, CDR2 FQNEAQ (reference sequence). The CDR3 consists of 12 residues. Here the CDR3 reads CASSYLPDTQYF. The CDR3, as DNA: TGTGCCAGCAGCTACTTACCAGATACGCAGTATTTT.

This rearrangement joins TRBV9 to TRBJ2-7, with 10 bases identical to TRBD1. Trimming removed 7 bases from V and 4 bases from J; junction bases left unmatched: 11. Germline assignment: CDR1 SGDLS and CDR2 YYNGEE. The CDR3 runs to 15 residues. The DNA of the CDR3 is TGTGCCAGCGGTCGGAGCGGGACAGGGGCGTACGAGCAGTACTTC. Its translation is CASGRSGTGAYEQYF.

V is TRBV5-4 and J is TRBJ2-1, with D possibly matching TRBD1 (6 bases). Germline V CDR1 and CDR2: SGHNT, YYREEE (reference sequence). Trimming left V 10 bases short and J 7 bases short, with 15 bases between. The CDR3 extends over 12 amino acids. DNA for the CDR3: TGTGCCGGCCGGGTACAGGGAAATGAGCAGTTCTTC. This encodes CAGRVQGNEQFF.

The chain links TRBV3-1 (or the pseudogene TRBV3-2) to TRBJ1-2; D is perhaps TRBD1 (6 bases). Deletions cut 1 base from V and 6 bases from J, with 9 bases between. CDR1 and CDR2 (germline): LGHDT, YNNKEL (reference sequence). The CDR3 runs to 13 residues. CDR3 region: CASSQGAGDGYTF. In nucleotides, the CDR3 is TGTGCCAGCAGCCAAGGGGCAGGGGATGGCTACACCTTC.

The V and J genes are TRBV7-9 and TRBJ2-3, with a possible D match to TRBD2 (5 bases). The V end was cut by 5 bases, the J end by 4 bases, with 13 bases between. The CDR3 extends over 14 amino acids. CDR1 SEHNR and CDR2 FQNEAQ come from the germline V gene (reference sequence). CDR3 region: CASSPLARADTQYF. CDR3 DNA sequence: TGTGCCAGCAGCCCCCTCGCGAGGGCAGATACGCAGTATTTT.

This rearrangement joins TRBV7-9 to TRBJ2-2; 7 bases fit TRBD2. Germline trimming cut 4 bases from V and 6 bases from J; bases unmatched to any gene: 11. The CDR3 is made up of 16 amino acids. Germline lookup yields CDR1 SEHNR and CDR2 FQNEAQ (reference sequence). Here the CDR3 DNA reads TGTGCCAGCAGCTGGGGACTACCTACCGACTCCGGGGAGCTGTTTTTT. It translates to CASSWGLPTDSGELFF.

The chain couples TRBV19 to TRBJ1-2, with D maybe TRBD1 (6 bases). The V end lost 7 bases, the J end lost 3 bases, and 18 bases lay between the germline ends. The CDR3 has 15 residues. Germline lookup yields CDR1 LNHDA and CDR2 SQIVND (reference sequence). DNA for the CDR3: TGTGCCAGTACCAAGGGGGGGTATCTGGACTATGGCTACACCTTC. Protein: CASTKGGYLDYGYTF.

J is TRBJ1-5 and V is TRBV30; a possible D gene is TRBD1 (5 bases). V was clipped by 7 bases and J by 7 bases, with 11 bases between them. Germline CDR1 and CDR2: GTSNPN and SVGIG (reference sequence). The CDR3 contains 11 residues. CDR3 residues: CASGGRQPQHF. The CDR3 coding sequence is TGTGCCTCCGGGGGACGCCAGCCCCAGCATTTT.

This rearrangement joins TRBV24-1 to TRBJ2-3; 10 nucleotides agree with TRBD2. Germline trimming cut 4 bases from V and 0 bases from J; bases unmatched to any gene: 6. This CDR3 has 17 residues. Germline V gives CDR1 KGHDR, CDR2 SFDVKD. The CDR3 region has the DNA TGTGCCACCAGTGACCCCGGACTAGCGGCTAGCACAGATACGCAGTATTTT. Encoded protein: CATSDPGLAASTDTQYF.

The chain carries TRBV6-6 and TRBJ2-5, with a possible D match to TRBD2 (6 bases). The CDR3 totals 15 residues. From germline, CDR1 is MNHNY and CDR2 SVGAGI (reference sequence). V was pared by 8 bases and J by 4 bases, with 20 bases between. CDR3 residues: CASVEHGGRGETQYF. DNA for the CDR3: TGTGCCAGCGTTGAACACGGGGGAAGGGGAGAGACCCAGTACTTC.

This clone was detected once. This chain uses TRBV2 with TRBJ1-4; maybe TRBD1 (5 bases). The CDR3 has 13 residues. With 7 bases removed from V and 7 bases from J, the gap between germline ends came to 13 bases. CDR1 is SNHLY and CDR2 is FYNNEI in the germline V gene. CDR3 coding DNA: TGTGCCAGCATATGGCAGGGAGGTGAAAAACTGTTTTTT. Its protein product is CASIWQGGEKLFF.

The V call is TRBV6-6, the J call TRBJ2-7; D is perhaps TRBD2 (5 bases). The ends were cut back, 0 bases at V and 5 bases at J, with 11 bases in the middle. CDR3 length: 14 amino acids. Germline-derived CDR1 and CDR2 are MNHNY and SVGAGI (reference sequence). The chain's CDR3 is CASSYSWIGDEQYF. CDR3 DNA sequence: TGTGCCAGCAGTTACTCGTGGATCGGGGACGAGCAGTACTTC.

In this sample, this clone turned up once. The chain couples TRBV5-1 to TRBJ2-1, with D unclear. Trimming left V 5 bases short and J 2 bases short, with 8 bases between. The CDR3 consists of 13 residues. Germline values: CDR1 SGHRS, CDR2 YFSETQ. The CDR3 protein is CASRRDTYNEQFF. For the CDR3, the DNA is TGCGCCAGCAGGCGCGATACCTACAATGAGCAGTTCTTC.

CDR3 coding DNA: TGTGCCAGCAGTTCCTCCCAGGGGCCCGGGACCCAGTACTTC. Protein sequence: CASSSSQGPGTQYF. V usage is TRBV6-6 and J usage is TRBJ2-5, with D possibly being TRBD1 (6 bases). CDR3 size: 14 residues. The V gene lost 4 bases and the J gene lost 7 bases, with 16 bases spanning the gap. Germline CDR1 MNHNY, CDR2 SVGAGI (reference sequence).

The chain has TRBV18 and TRBJ1-1; a possible D gene is TRBD1 (5 bases). Trimming left V 6 bases short and J 6 bases short, with 11 bases between. The germline gives CDR1 KGHSH, CDR2 LQKENI. CDR3 length: 12 residues. CDR3 coding DNA: TGTGCCAGCTCCCTTAGGGGTTCTGAAGCTTTCTTT. Its translation is CASSLRGSEAFF.

The chain recombines TRBV2 with TRBJ1-6; D remains ambiguous. This CDR3 contains 14 residues. The germline CDR1 and CDR2 sequences are SNHLY and FYNNEI. V lost 3 bases and J 0 bases, leaving 3 bases between the germline ends. The CDR3 loop is CASSDNSYNSPLHF. Here the CDR3 DNA reads TGTGCCAGCAGTGACAACTCCTATAATTCACCCCTCCACTTT. Looking up the rest from reference TRBV2 and TRBJ1-6 gives the full variable domain: EPEVTQTPSHQVTQMGQEVILRCVPISNHLYFYWYRQILGQKVEFLVSFYNNEISEKSEIFDDQFSVERPDGSNFTLKIRSTKLEDSAMYFCASSDNSYNSPLHFGNGTRLTVT.

This sequence joins TRBV27 and TRBJ1-3; D is perhaps TRBD1 (6 bases). Germline-derived CDR1 and CDR2 are MNHEY and SMNVEV (reference sequence). The germline V and J ends were trimmed by 2 bases and 1 base, with 9 bases remaining between them. The length of the CDR3 is 15 residues. Here the CDR3 DNA reads TGTGCCAGCAGTTTAGGGGGGGCGTCTGGAAACACCATATATTTT. As protein: CASSLGGASGNTIYF.

This clone was seen a single time. The chain employs TRBV5-1 and TRBJ2-2; 7 bases match TRBD2. CDR1 is SGHRS, CDR2 YFSETQ, per germline. The V and J ends lost 2 bases and 7 bases, in that order; junction bases with no gene match: 8. This CDR3 has 15 amino acids. CDR3 bases: TGCGCCAGCAGCTTCAGCGGGATCGGCGACGGGGAGCTGTTTTTT. Translated, it gives CASSFSGIGDGELFF. The whole variable domain, remainder taken from reference TRBV5-1 and TRBJ2-2, is KAGVTQTPRYLIKTRGQQVTLSCSPISGHRSVSWYQQTPGQGLQFLFEYFSETQRNKGNFPGRFSGRQFSNSRSEMNVSTLELGDSALYLCASSFSGIGDGELFFGEGSRLTVL.

DNA for the CDR3: TGTGCCAGCAGACCGGGACAGGGTATCGTCGACCCCGGGGAGCTGTTTTTT. It yields the protein CASRPGQGIVDPGELFF. The chain joins TRBV2 to TRBJ2-2; 9 bases line up with TRBD1. Germline CDR1 and CDR2: SNHLY and FYNNEI. Trimming took 6 bases from V and 6 from J; bases not matched to a gene: 14. The CDR3 extends over 17 amino acids. The variable domain in full, with the rest retrieved from reference TRBV2 and TRBJ2-2, is EPEVTQTPSHQVTQMGQEVILRCVPISNHLYFYWYRQILGQKVEFLVSFYNNEISEKSEIFDDQFSVERPDGSNFTLKIRSTKLEDSAMYFCASRPGQGIVDPGELFFGEGSRLTVL.